Presented here are 6 T cell receptor beta chains from one specimen sequenced in a study of blood T cell repertoires in COVID-19 (TCRdb year 2020). The library was generated by the immunoSEQ multiplex PCR assay. The clones in this table, taken by TCRdb from immuneACCESS, are in-frame only. Not every clone is retained; where verified, under half of the shortfall comes from an unresolved V gene, and the cause of the rest is unknown. The sample yields more than 95,000 clones; more than 80% were counted once. Together, the top ten hold 12% of the sample. Sequencing was done on a sample of peripheral blood. The receptors derive from a human donor in a cohort sampled during active COVID-19.

The rearrangement joins TRBV6-1 to TRBJ2-7; TRBD1 aligns across 8 bases. With 3 bases clipped from V and 4 bases from J, the junction kept 8 bases outside the gene matches. This CDR3 is 15 amino acids long. CDR1 MNHNS and CDR2 SASEGT come from the germline V gene. The CDR3, as DNA: TGTGCCAGCAGTGAGGTGACAGGGGCTATATACGAGCAGTACTTC. It yields the protein CASSEVTGAIYEQYF.

The V gene is TRBV7-3, the J gene TRBJ2-5, with 8 bases aligning to TRBD2. CDR3 length equals 14 residues. Germline V gives CDR1 SGHTA, CDR2 FQGTGA. Losses at the gene ends were 2 bases for V and 5 bases for J; bases not matched to a gene: 4. In DNA form, the CDR3 reads TGTGCCAGCAGCTTAGCGGGGGGATTGGAGACCCAGTACTTC. Protein product: CASSLAGGLETQYF. The whole variable domain, remainder taken from reference TRBV7-3 and TRBJ2-5, is GAGVSQTPSNKVTEKGKYVELRCDPISGHTALYWYRQSLGQGPEFLIYFQGTGAADDSGLPNDRFFAVRPEGSVSTLKIQRTERGDSAVYLCASSLAGGLETQYFGPGTRLLVL.

The chain joins TRBV27 to TRBJ2-3; 14 bases map to TRBD2. V shed 0 bases, J shed 1 base, and the junction held 3 bases outside the gene matches. Germline V CDR1 and CDR2: MNHEY, SMNVEV (reference sequence). This CDR3 has 18 residues. CDR3 sequence: CASSLSRLAGGRTDTQYF. CDR3 DNA: TGTGCCAGCAGTTTATCGAGACTAGCGGGGGGGCGCACAGATACGCAGTATTTT.

This chain uses TRBV5-1 with TRBJ1-1, with 9 bases identical to TRBD1. CDR1 and CDR2 (germline): SGHRS, YFSETQ. The junction had 12 bases not matched to a gene; V was cut back by 4 bases and J by 5 bases. The length of the CDR3 is 16 residues. CDR3 sequence reads: CASSPGQGLLRTEAFF. As DNA, the CDR3 is TGCGCCAGCAGCCCGGGACAGGGTCTCTTGAGGACTGAAGCTTTCTTT. Full variable domain (remainder filled in from reference TRBV5-1 and TRBJ1-1): KAGVTQTPRYLIKTRGQQVTLSCSPISGHRSVSWYQQTPGQGLQFLFEYFSETQRNKGNFPGRFSGRQFSNSRSEMNVSTLELGDSALYLCASSPGQGLLRTEAFFGQGTRLTVV.

The chain recombines TRBV27 with TRBJ1-1; TRBD1 agrees at 10 bases. After removal of 5 bases from V and 6 bases from J, the junction contained 6 bases not matched to a gene. The CDR3 spans 14 residues. CDR1 MNHEY and CDR2 SMNVEV come from the germline V gene (reference sequence). DNA for the CDR3: TGTGCCAGCAGTCCAGACAGGGGGCTCGCTGAAGCTTTCTTT. Translated, it gives CASSPDRGLAEAFF.

The V and J genes are TRBV9 and TRBJ1-2, with a tentative D call TRBD1 (6 bases). This CDR3 comprises 16 residues. V was trimmed by 4 bases and J by 4 bases, leaving 20 bases between them. Looked up from germline, CDR1 is SGDLS and CDR2 is YYNGEE. The CDR3 reads CASSPRLTGTSYGYTF. For the CDR3, the DNA is TGTGCCAGCAGCCCCCGATTAACAGGGACGTCCTATGGCTACACCTTC. Full variable domain (outside the CDR3, taken from reference TRBV9 and TRBJ1-2): DSGVTQTPKHLITATGQRVTLRCSPRSGDLSVYWYQQSLDQGLQFLIQYYNGEERAKGNILERFSAQQFPDLHSELNLSSLELGDSALYFCASSPRLTGTSYGYTFGSGTRLTVV.